The 8 T cell receptor beta chains listed next were all sequenced from one sample in a study of blood T cell repertoires in COVID-19. Only in-frame clones appear in the TCRdb table, and some are missing; sequencing was by immunoSEQ multiplex PCR. The sample lists 55,000 to 85,000 clones, around 86% occurring once. The sample taken for sequencing was peripheral blood. These TCRs come from a woman between 18 and 29 years old with acute or convalescent COVID-19.

This sequence joins TRBV12-3 or TRBV12-4 and TRBJ2-5; D is perhaps TRBD2 (6 bases). V lost 3 bases and J 5 bases, leaving 10 bases between the germline ends. The CDR3 consists of 13 residues. In DNA, the CDR3 is TGTGCCAGCAGTTTCGCGGGACCGGAGACCCAGTACTTC. Its translation: CASSFAGPETQYF.

This sequence joins TRBV30 and TRBJ1-2, with 9 nucleotides matching TRBD1. CDR3 size: 12 residues. Losses at the gene ends were 7 bases for V and 4 bases for J; bases not matched to a gene: 4. Germline lookup yields CDR1 GTSNPN and CDR2 SVGIG (reference sequence). The CDR3 region has the DNA TGTGCCTCAGAGACAGGGGGCTATGGCTACACCTTC. It yields the protein CASETGGYGYTF. The whole variable domain, remainder taken from reference TRBV30 and TRBJ1-2, is SQTIHQWPATLVQPVGSPLSLECTVEGTSNPNLYWYRQAAGRGLQLLFYSVGIGQISSEVPQNLSASRPQDRQFILSSKKLLLSDSGFYLCASETGGYGYTFGSGTRLTVV.

The chain employs TRBV10-2 and TRBJ1-5, with 8 bases aligning to TRBD1. V gave up 8 bases and J gave up 6 bases; unmatched junction bases: 15. The CDR3 has 16 amino acids. From germline, CDR1 is WSHSY and CDR2 SAAADI. Here the CDR3 reads CASGQGGPLHIQPQHF. The DNA for the CDR3 is TGCGCCAGCGGACAGGGTGGGCCGCTACACATTCAGCCCCAGCATTTT.

The CDR3 DNA sequence: TGTGCCAGCAGTGAAGTTTACAGCAACTCCTATGGCTACACCTTC. Protein product: CASSEVYSNSYGYTF. The rearrangement links TRBV6-1 to TRBJ1-2; D gene ambiguous. CDR3 length equals 15 residues. CDR1 is MNHNS, CDR2 SASEGT, per germline. V lost 1 base, J lost 4 bases, and 13 bases lay in between.

This clone was counted once. The V and J genes are TRBV15 and TRBJ1-3; possible D gene TRBD1, 5 bases. V lost 0 bases, J lost 4 bases, and 10 bases lay in between. CDR1 is LNHNV and CDR2 is YYDKDF in the germline V gene (reference sequence). The CDR3 totals 15 residues. CDR3 region: CATSRDPGVGNTIYF. As DNA, the CDR3 is TGTGCCACCAGCAGAGATCCGGGGGTAGGAAACACCATATATTTT.

This clone was counted once. The chain carries TRBV28 and TRBJ1-1; D not resolved. The CDR3 runs 14 residues. Germline V lookup: CDR1 MDHEN, CDR2 SYDVKM. Trimming cost V 2 bases and J 2 bases, with 9 bases left between them. The CDR3 sequence is CASSLPNINTEAFF. CDR3 bases: TGTGCCAGCAGTTTACCCAACATCAACACTGAAGCTTTCTTT.

This chain connects TRBV13 to TRBJ1-3; perhaps TRBD1 as D (5 bases). Germline CDR1 is PRHDT and CDR2 is FYEKMQ (reference sequence). The CDR3 is made up of 12 amino acids. Trimming shortened V by 5 bases and J by 4 bases, and 6 bases separated the two germline ends. CDR3 bases: TGTGCCAGCAGCCGGACAGGAAACACCATATATTTT. It is translated as CASSRTGNTIYF.

The chain has TRBV23-1 and TRBJ1-5; TRBD1 matches at 8 bases. TRBV23-1 is labeled an ORF, and its function is uncertain. J gave up 8 bases and V 6 bases, and 12 bases lay outside the gene matches. This CDR3 is built from 15 residues. CDR3 in amino acids: CASSHPQGETEPQHF. As DNA, the CDR3 is TGCGCCAGCAGCCATCCACAGGGGGAAACTGAGCCCCAGCATTTT.